This passage covers 2 T cell receptor beta chains from one sample sequenced in a study of T cells of healthy individuals. TCRdb used MiXCR to reprocess the 5' RACE reads, holding one entry per CDR3 protein. The table has about 100,000 distinct CDR3 sequences, about 16% seen once. The source of these receptors is a human donor in good health.

In this sample, this clonotype turned up a few times. The V call is TRBV5-8, the J call TRBJ2-5; 8 bases align to TRBD2. Looked up from germline, CDR1 is SGHTS and CDR2 is YDEGEE. The V gene end was trimmed by 0 bases and the J gene end by 7 bases; junction bases not matched to a gene: 5. This CDR3 is built from 14 residues. As DNA, the CDR3 is TGTGCCAGCAGCTTGGCGGGAGGGTACGCGACCCAGTACTTC. Encoded protein: CASSLAGGYATQYF.

The chain is built from TRBV7-2 and TRBJ1-4; a possible D gene is TRBD1 (5 bases). This CDR3 is built from 12 residues. Trimming took off 5 bases at V and 12 bases at J, with 13 bases between the two ends. Germline V gene lookup returns CDR1 SGHTA and CDR2 FQGNSA. In DNA form, the CDR3 reads TGTGCCAGCAGCACCCCTTTGGGGGAACTGTTTTTT. Translation gives CASSTPLGELFF.